One TCR beta chain is described in this entry. The antigen remains unidentified. Focal radiation with ipilimumab CTLA-4 blockade was given to patients with chemo-refractory metastatic non-small-cell lung cancer. The germline CDR1 and CDR2 sequences are MDHEN and SYDVKM. V gave up 6 bases and J gave up 8 bases, with 8 bases separating them. The CDR3 spans 11 residues. The data belong to a study of radiotherapy plus CTLA-4 blockade in lung cancer. Study-level findings and limits: Reportedly, early blood T cell clone dynamics best predicted response, with interferon-beta. Clones of tumor-derived TCRs expanded in blood after radiotherapy plus ipilimumab.

Profiled with immunoSEQ multiplex PCR; TCRdb holds only in-frame clones, not every one. The table records tens of thousands of clones, about four fifths of them present only once. Sequencing used peripheral blood, obtained from a patient treated with radiotherapy plus ipilimumab. The sequence came from a human donor with non-small cell lung cancer who had stable disease on radiotherapy plus ipilimumab. This chain uses TRBV28 with TRBJ2-1; D is ambiguous. The CDR3 DNA follows: TGTGCCAGCAGACGATTCGATGAGCAGTTCTTC. Residues: CASRRFDEQFF.